The 30 T cell receptor beta chains below were found in one sample sequenced in a study of blood T cell repertoires in COVID-19. The table came from immunoSEQ multiplex PCR; TCRdb's copy has only in-frame clones and leaves some out. Of 250,000 or so clones in the sample, 65% to 85% are singletons; the top ten hold roughly 3.1%. Sequencing input: PBMCs or T cells enriched from blood (not recorded which). The receptor source for this set is a man aged 50 or older who had recovered from COVID-19.

This clone has a single count. The rearrangement links TRBV15 to TRBJ1-2; D not resolved. This CDR3 has 14 amino acids. Germline values: CDR1 LNHNV, CDR2 YYDKDF (reference sequence). Trimming removed 5 bases from V and 2 bases from J, with 12 bases in between. This CDR3 reads CATSPGGLNYGYTF. The CDR3 nucleotides are TGTGCCACCAGCCCGGGCGGACTGAACTATGGCTACACCTTC. The complete variable domain, with remaining parts taken from reference TRBV15 and TRBJ1-2, reads DAMVIQNPRYQVTQFGKPVTLSCSQTLNHNVMYWYQQKSSQAPKLLFHYYDKDFNNEADTPDNFQSRRPNTSFCFLDIRSPGLGDTAMYLCATSPGGLNYGYTFGSGTRLTVV.

This chain links TRBV19 with TRBJ1-2; the D gene is possibly TRBD1 (5 bases). CDR1 LNHDA and CDR2 SQIVND come from the germline V gene (reference sequence). Trimming left V 0 bases short and J 1 base short, with 9 bases between. The CDR3 is 15 residues long. The CDR3 DNA reads as TGTGCCAGTAGTATAGATCGGGGGAGTAACTATGGCTACACCTTC. As protein: CASSIDRGSNYGYTF.

As regards this clone: A junction end diverges from the germline sequence, so it may reflect a read error. The chain uses TRBV19 and TRBJ2-2, with D possibly matching TRBD2 (5 bases). This CDR3 is built from 11 residues. Germline lookup yields CDR1 LNHDA and CDR2 SQIVND (reference sequence). The CDR3 region is CASRAGGGLVF. The CDR3 DNA is TGTGCCAGTAGGGCCGGCGGAGGTTTAGTTTTT.

The V and J genes are TRBV5-6 and TRBJ2-3; 11 bases map to TRBD2. Trimming removed 2 bases from V and 2 bases from J; junction bases left unmatched: 10. The CDR3 loop spans 18 amino acids. CDR1 and CDR2 (germline): SGHDT, YYEEEE. The CDR3 DNA follows: TGTGCCAGCAGCTTAATGGGGAAGACTAGCGGGGACACAGATACGCAGTATTTT. The encoded protein is CASSLMGKTSGDTDTQYF.

As concerns this clone: In the same sample, other DNA sequences code for this CDR3. This rearrangement joins TRBV6-5 to TRBJ1-2; D ambiguous. Germline V lookup: CDR1 MNHEY, CDR2 SVGAGI. The ends were cut back, 2 bases at V and 1 base at J, with 5 bases in the middle. The CDR3 is made up of 13 amino acids. The CDR3 DNA reads TGTGCCAGCAGTTACGGCCTTAACTATGGCTACACCTTC. It is translated as CASSYGLNYGYTF.

This clone was seen only a few times. J is TRBJ2-2 and V is TRBV28; TRBD2 matches 13 bases. CDR3 size: 17 residues. The V gene's germline CDR1 is MDHEN and CDR2 SYDVKM. V lost 7 bases, J lost 4 bases, and 9 bases stayed unmatched. CDR3 sequence: CASIHLGLAGTTGELFF. The CDR3 region has the DNA TGTGCCAGCATCCACTTGGGACTAGCGGGAACCACCGGGGAGCTGTTTTTT.

The genes are TRBV11-3 and TRBJ2-5, with D perhaps matching TRBD1 (5 bases). The germline V and J ends were trimmed by 5 bases and 1 base, with 17 bases remaining between them. The germline CDR1 and CDR2 sequences are SGHNT and YENEEA. CDR3 length equals 16 residues. The CDR3 DNA reads TGTGCCAGCAGCCCTACGGTGGGGCAGCTCCAAGAGACCCAGTACTTC. It encodes CASSPTVGQLQETQYF.

The chain carries TRBV11-3 and TRBJ2-7; the D gene is possibly TRBD1 (6 bases). Trimming shortened V by 1 base and J by 2 bases, and 12 bases separated the two germline ends. The CDR3 totals 15 residues. Germline V gene sequence: CDR1 SGHNT, CDR2 YENEEA. The CDR3: CASSLGTGPTYEQYF. DNA of the CDR3: TGTGCCAGCAGCTTAGGAACAGGGCCCACCTACGAGCAGTACTTC.

Note on this clone: The identical CDR3 is also encoded by other nucleotide sequences in the sample. CDR3 bases: TGCGCCAGTTCCTCCGGGACAACGAACACCGGGGAGCTGTTTTTT. It encodes CASSSGTTNTGELFF. The chain has TRBV5-1 and TRBJ2-2, with a weak D call TRBD1 (6 bases). Trimming cost V 8 bases and J 0 bases, with 14 bases left between them. This CDR3 contains 15 residues. Germline V gene lookup returns CDR1 SGHRS and CDR2 YFSETQ.

This clone was picked up a small number of times. This chain connects TRBV5-6 to TRBJ2-3, with TRBD2 identical over 15 bases. V gave up 4 bases and J gave up 3 bases; unmatched junction bases: 3. Germline lookup yields CDR1 SGHDT and CDR2 YYEEEE. The CDR3 covers 16 residues. The CDR3 nucleotides read TGTGCCAGCAGCCCCGGACTAGCGGGAGGGACAGATACGCAGTATTTT. Amino acids: CASSPGLAGGTDTQYF.

For the CDR3, the DNA is TGCGCCAGCCAGGGGGCAGGGTTTTACGAGCAGTACTTC. Translation: CASQGAGFYEQYF. V usage is TRBV10-2 and J usage is TRBJ2-7; TRBD1 matches at 8 bases. Unmatched junction bases numbered 7, after V lost 8 bases and J lost 4 bases. From germline, CDR1 is WSHSY and CDR2 SAAADI. The CDR3 spans 13 residues.

CDR3 sequence: CASSYDGRVEQYF. In DNA, the CDR3 is TGTGCCAGCAGTTACGACGGGAGGGTCGAGCAGTACTTC. The chain joins TRBV28 to TRBJ2-7, with TRBD2 matching 8 bases. The length of the CDR3 is 13 residues. From germline, CDR1 is MDHEN and CDR2 SYDVKM. V was pared by 4 bases and J by 6 bases, with 5 bases of the junction left unmatched.

This clone was detected a few times. Additional DNA sequences in this sample encode the identical CDR3. V gene TRBV5-1 combines with J gene TRBJ2-3; 10 bases are a match to TRBD1. Germline assignment: CDR1 SGHRS and CDR2 YFSETQ. CDR3 length: 15 residues. The ends lost 4 bases at V and 3 bases at J; junction bases unmatched: 5. The CDR3 sequence: CASSLGQGMTDTQYF. CDR3 bases: TGCGCCAGCAGCCTGGGACAGGGGATGACAGATACGCAGTATTTT. The full variable domain, with the rest looked up from reference TRBV5-1 and TRBJ2-3, is KAGVTQTPRYLIKTRGQQVTLSCSPISGHRSVSWYQQTPGQGLQFLFEYFSETQRNKGNFPGRFSGRQFSNSRSEMNVSTLELGDSALYLCASSLGQGMTDTQYFGPGTRLTVL.

Notes on this clone: At one boundary the junction diverges from the germline segment, which might be a read error. The chain joins TRBV19 to TRBJ2-5; tentatively, D is TRBD1 (6 bases). Germline V gene sequence: CDR1 LNHDA, CDR2 SQIVND (reference sequence). The CDR3 consists of 13 residues. This CDR3 reads CASRIAGAQTQYF. The CDR3 bases are TGTGCCAGTAGAATAGCAGGGGCCCAGACCCAGTACTTC.

The gene calls are TRBV5-4 and TRBJ2-5, with a tentative D call TRBD2 (6 bases). Germline lookup yields CDR1 SGHNT and CDR2 YYREEE (reference sequence). This CDR3 region has 13 residues. Deletions cut 1 base from V and 4 bases from J, with 8 bases between. CDR3 in DNA: TGTGCCAGCAGCTTGAGGAGGGGAGAGACCCAGTACTTC. It is translated as CASSLRRGETQYF.

The rearrangement uses TRBV2 and TRBJ1-4; 9 bases are shared with TRBD1. Trimming took 10 bases from V and 7 from J; bases not matched to a gene: 22. This CDR3 has 18 residues. The germline V gene encodes CDR1 SNHLY and CDR2 FYNNEI. CDR3: CAILTGAGQGTYGEKLFF. DNA for the CDR3: TGTGCCATCCTAACCGGCGCGGGACAGGGTACGTACGGTGAAAAACTGTTTTTT.

The chain combines TRBV7-8 with TRBJ2-7, with 8 bases aligning to TRBD2. This CDR3 has 16 amino acids. V gave up 5 bases and J gave up 2 bases; unmatched junction bases: 11. Per the germline V gene, CDR1 is SGHVS and CDR2 is FQNEAQ. CDR3 residues: CASSPREGRAAYEQYF. In DNA form, the CDR3 reads TGTGCCAGCAGCCCCCGGGAGGGCAGGGCTGCCTACGAGCAGTACTTC. Full variable domain (rest looked up from reference TRBV7-8 and TRBJ2-7): GAGVSQSPRYKVAKRGQDVALRCDPISGHVSLFWYQQALGQGPEFLTYFQNEAQLDKSGLPSDRFFAERPEGSVSTLKIQRTQQEDSAVYLCASSPREGRAAYEQYFGPGTRLTVT.

V is TRBV18 and J is TRBJ2-5; tentative D call: TRBD1 (5 bases). The germline gives CDR1 KGHSH, CDR2 LQKENI. The CDR3 contains 15 residues. Trimming took 0 bases from V and 1 from J, leaving 9 bases between them. The CDR3 sequence: CASSPPGRSQETQYF. In nucleotides, the CDR3 is TGTGCCAGCTCACCACCGGGGCGGAGCCAAGAGACCCAGTACTTC. Full variable domain (missing parts from reference TRBV18 and TRBJ2-5): NAGVMQNPRHLVRRRGQEARLRCSPMKGHSHVYWYRQLPEEGLKFMVYLQKENIIDESGMPKERFSAEFPKEGPSILRIQQVVRGDSAAYFCASSPPGRSQETQYFGPGTRLLVL.

J is TRBJ1-1 and V is TRBV2; 11 nucleotides line up with TRBD1. The junction had 5 bases not matched to a gene; V was cut back by 7 bases and J by 4 bases. Germline CDR1 is SNHLY and CDR2 is FYNNEI. This CDR3 comprises 14 residues. For the CDR3, the DNA is TGTGCCAGCAAAGGACAGGGGGCTTTCACTGAAGCTTTCTTT. Protein sequence: CASKGQGAFTEAFF.

This clone was observed a single time. The junction does not match germline at one end; this may be a read error. The gene calls are TRBV10-3 and TRBJ1-2, with 9 bases identical to TRBD1. Germline CDR1 ENHRY, CDR2 SYGVKD. This CDR3 comprises 14 residues. Here the CDR3 DNA reads TGTGCCATCAGTGAGAAACCGCGGACAGGGGAATTCCTCTTC. Protein: CAISEKPRTGEFLF.

J is TRBJ2-3 and V is TRBV5-1; no firm D call. With 4 bases removed from V and 1 base from J, the gap between germline ends came to 10 bases. Germline CDR1 SGHRS, CDR2 YFSETQ. The CDR3 sequence is 14 residues long. The CDR3 DNA reads as TGCGCCAGCAGCGTTGAGGATCGCACAGATACGCAGTATTTT. Translation: CASSVEDRTDTQYF.

This clone was detected a few times. This chain connects TRBV19 to TRBJ2-7; possibly TRBD2 for D (5 bases). V was shortened by 3 bases and J by 0 bases, with 12 bases between the two germline ends. Germline lookup yields CDR1 LNHDA and CDR2 SQIVND (reference sequence). The CDR3 totals 15 residues. Here the CDR3 reads CASSMVSSSSYEQYF. The CDR3 coding sequence is TGTGCCAGTAGTATGGTCTCTAGCAGCTCCTACGAGCAGTACTTC.

This clone was counted once. V gene TRBV28 combines with J gene TRBJ1-5; 7 nucleotides agree with TRBD1. The CDR3 is 17 residues long. CDR1 and CDR2 (germline): MDHEN, SYDVKM. The junction had 11 bases not matched to a gene; V was cut back by 4 bases and J by 2 bases. In DNA, the CDR3 is TGTGCCAGCAGTTACCAGACAGGGCCCCTTGGCAATCAGCCCCAGCATTTT. Translation: CASSYQTGPLGNQPQHF.

The chain has TRBV3-1 (or the pseudogene TRBV3-2) and TRBJ1-2; D not resolved. V lost 4 bases, J lost 3 bases, and 18 bases lay in between. The CDR3 has 16 amino acids. Germline CDR1 is LGHDT and CDR2 is YNNKEL (reference sequence). The CDR3 is CASSPIGLLADYGYTF. The CDR3 coding sequence is TGTGCCAGCAGCCCAATTGGCCTCTTGGCTGACTATGGCTACACCTTC.

This clone was observed a single time. V usage is TRBV7-3 and J usage is TRBJ1-6; 9 nucleotides agree with TRBD1. The CDR3 contains 15 residues. From germline, CDR1 is SGHTA and CDR2 FQGTGA. The junction had 6 bases not matched to a gene; V was cut back by 5 bases and J by 7 bases. CDR3 DNA: TGTGCCAGCAGCGAGGACAGGGGAGGCAATTCACCCCTCCACTTT. This translates into CASSEDRGGNSPLHF.

This clone has a handful of counts. In DNA, the CDR3 is TGCGCCAGCAGGCACTGGAGCTCCTACGAGCAGTACTTC. It codes for CASRHWSSYEQYF. The chain links TRBV5-1 to TRBJ2-7; D ambiguous. The CDR3 sequence is 13 residues long. The V end was cut by 5 bases, the J end by 0 bases, with 9 bases between. Germline V gives CDR1 SGHRS, CDR2 YFSETQ.

The rearrangement uses TRBV4-1 and TRBJ2-5; 16 bases are shared with TRBD2. Germline V CDR1 and CDR2: MGHRA, YSYEKL. J was trimmed by 2 bases and V by 3 bases; bases with no gene match: 6. This CDR3 is 18 amino acids long. CDR3: CASSQYGTSGGDQETQYF. The CDR3 DNA reads TGCGCCAGCAGCCAGTACGGGACTAGCGGGGGGGATCAAGAGACCCAGTACTTC.

This chain uses TRBV5-1 with TRBJ2-4; tentatively, D is TRBD2 (6 bases). V lost 0 bases, J lost 2 bases, and 12 bases lay in between. The CDR3 contains 16 residues. Germline lookup yields CDR1 SGHRS and CDR2 YFSETQ. This chain's CDR3 is CASSLGRGITKNIQYF. CDR3 nucleotide sequence: TGCGCCAGCAGCTTGGGGAGGGGAATTACCAAAAACATTCAGTACTTC.

V usage is TRBV6-1 and J usage is TRBJ1-3; D is unresolved. The length of the CDR3 is 16 residues. V dropped 0 bases and J dropped 0 bases, with 9 bases sitting between them. CDR1 is MNHNS and CDR2 is SASEGT in the germline V gene. The DNA for the CDR3 is TGTGCCAGCAGTGAAGCGCACTCATCCTCTGGAAACACCATATATTTT. Its translation is CASSEAHSSSGNTIYF.

CDR3: CASSPDRGHQETQYF. CDR3 DNA: TGTGCCAGCAGCCCCGACAGGGGGCACCAAGAGACCCAGTACTTC. V and J are TRBV5-5 and TRBJ2-5; TRBD1 agrees at 10 bases. CDR3 length equals 15 residues. Germline V gene sequence: CDR1 SGHKS, CDR2 YYEKEE (reference sequence). J was trimmed by 0 bases and V by 4 bases; bases with no gene match: 3.